This T cell receptor (beta chain) was captured by sequencing in a study of blood T cell repertoires in COVID-19. Background on the study: The analysed material was cDNA or gDNA that came from T cells, B-cell-depleted T cells, or PBMCs.

CDR3 length: 15 residues. Germline V gives CDR1 SNHLY, CDR2 FYNNEI. The ends lost 4 bases at V and 7 bases at J; junction bases unmatched: 12. Per the original methods: Counts of nucleated cells, estimated from reference gene primer amplification, were obtained. Clones were read by immunoSEQ multiplex PCR, and TCRdb kept only the in-frame ones, dropping some. Clone size and the V and J calls come from that table; the DNA yielded D and trimming. This sample has roughly 50,000 clones, with roughly 85% found just once. The receptor was derived from a man aged 55 to 70 with acute or convalescent COVID-19. The specimen sequenced was peripheral blood. The chain is built from TRBV2 and TRBJ1-2; 7 nucleotides align to TRBD1. This CDR3 reads CASSAERQGIFGYTF. The DNA for the CDR3 is TGTGCCAGCAGTGCGGAGAGACAGGGAATTTTTGGCTACACCTTC.